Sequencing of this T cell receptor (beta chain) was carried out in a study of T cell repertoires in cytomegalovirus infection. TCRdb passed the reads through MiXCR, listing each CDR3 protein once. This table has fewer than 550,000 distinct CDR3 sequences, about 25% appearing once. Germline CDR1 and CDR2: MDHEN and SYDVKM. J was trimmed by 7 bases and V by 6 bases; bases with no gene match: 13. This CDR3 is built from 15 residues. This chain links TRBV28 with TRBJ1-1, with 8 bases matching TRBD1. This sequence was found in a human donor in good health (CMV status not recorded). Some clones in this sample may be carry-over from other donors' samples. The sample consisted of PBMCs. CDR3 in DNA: TGTGCCAGCAGGGACCCGGGACAGGTGGTCTTTGAAGCTTTCTTT. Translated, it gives CASRDPGQVVFEAFF. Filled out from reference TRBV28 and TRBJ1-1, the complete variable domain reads DVKVTQSSRYLVKRTGEKVFLECVQDMDHENMFWYRQDPGLGLRLIYFSYDVKMKEKGDIPEGYSVSREKKERFSLILESASTNQTSMYLCASRDPGQVVFEAFFGQGTRLTVV.